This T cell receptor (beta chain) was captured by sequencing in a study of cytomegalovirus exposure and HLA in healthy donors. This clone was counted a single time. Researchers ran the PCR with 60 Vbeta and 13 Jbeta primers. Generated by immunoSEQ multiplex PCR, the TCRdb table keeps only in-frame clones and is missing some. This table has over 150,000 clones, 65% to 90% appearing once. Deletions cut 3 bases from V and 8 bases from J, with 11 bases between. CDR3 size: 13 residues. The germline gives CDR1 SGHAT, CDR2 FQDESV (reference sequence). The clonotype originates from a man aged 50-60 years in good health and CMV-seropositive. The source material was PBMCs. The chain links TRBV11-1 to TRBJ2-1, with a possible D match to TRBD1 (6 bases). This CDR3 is CASSLENRDEQFF. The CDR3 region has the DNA TGTGCCAGCAGCTTGGAGAACAGGGATGAGCAGTTCTTC.